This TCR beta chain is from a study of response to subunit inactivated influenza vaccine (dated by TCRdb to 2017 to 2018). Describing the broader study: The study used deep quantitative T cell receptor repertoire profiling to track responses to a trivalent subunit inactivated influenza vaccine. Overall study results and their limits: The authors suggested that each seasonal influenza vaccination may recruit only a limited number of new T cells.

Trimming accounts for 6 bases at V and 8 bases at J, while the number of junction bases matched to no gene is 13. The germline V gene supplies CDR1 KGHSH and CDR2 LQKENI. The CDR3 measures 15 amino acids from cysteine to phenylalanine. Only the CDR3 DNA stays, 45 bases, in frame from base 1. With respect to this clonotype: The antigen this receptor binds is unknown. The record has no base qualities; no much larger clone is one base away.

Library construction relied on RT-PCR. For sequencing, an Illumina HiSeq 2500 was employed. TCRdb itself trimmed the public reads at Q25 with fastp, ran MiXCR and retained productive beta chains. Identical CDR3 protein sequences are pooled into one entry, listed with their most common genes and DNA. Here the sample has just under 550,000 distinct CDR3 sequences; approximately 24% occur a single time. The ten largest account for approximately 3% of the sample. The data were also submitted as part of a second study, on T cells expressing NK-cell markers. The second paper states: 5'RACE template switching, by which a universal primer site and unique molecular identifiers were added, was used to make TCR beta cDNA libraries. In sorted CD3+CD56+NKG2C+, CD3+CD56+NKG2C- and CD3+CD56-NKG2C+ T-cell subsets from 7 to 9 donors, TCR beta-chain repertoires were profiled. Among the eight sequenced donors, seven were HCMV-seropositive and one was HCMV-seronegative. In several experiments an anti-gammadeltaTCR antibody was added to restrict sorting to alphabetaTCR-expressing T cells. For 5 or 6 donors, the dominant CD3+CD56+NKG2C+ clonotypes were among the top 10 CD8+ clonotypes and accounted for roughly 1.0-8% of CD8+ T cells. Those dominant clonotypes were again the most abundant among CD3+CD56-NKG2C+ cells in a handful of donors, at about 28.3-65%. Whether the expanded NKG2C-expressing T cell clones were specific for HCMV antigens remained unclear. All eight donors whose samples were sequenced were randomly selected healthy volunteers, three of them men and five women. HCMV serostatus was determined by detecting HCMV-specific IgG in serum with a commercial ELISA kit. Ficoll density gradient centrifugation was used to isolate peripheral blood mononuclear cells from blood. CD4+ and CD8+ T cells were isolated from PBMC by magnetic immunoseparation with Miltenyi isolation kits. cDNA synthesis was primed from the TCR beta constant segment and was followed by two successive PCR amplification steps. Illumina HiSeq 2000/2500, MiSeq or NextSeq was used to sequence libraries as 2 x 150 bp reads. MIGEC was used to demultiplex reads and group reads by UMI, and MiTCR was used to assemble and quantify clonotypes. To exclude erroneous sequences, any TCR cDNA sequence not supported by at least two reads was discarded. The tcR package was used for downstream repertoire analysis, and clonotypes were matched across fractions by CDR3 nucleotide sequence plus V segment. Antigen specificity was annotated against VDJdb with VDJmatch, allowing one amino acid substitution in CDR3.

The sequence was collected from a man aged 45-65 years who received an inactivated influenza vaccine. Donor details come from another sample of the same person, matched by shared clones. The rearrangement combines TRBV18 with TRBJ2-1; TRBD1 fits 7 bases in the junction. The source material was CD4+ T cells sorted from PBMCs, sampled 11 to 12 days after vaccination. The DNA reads TGTGCCAGCTCCAGACAAGGACAGGTTGGGTATGAGCAGTTCTTC. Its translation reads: CASSRQGQVGYEQFF.